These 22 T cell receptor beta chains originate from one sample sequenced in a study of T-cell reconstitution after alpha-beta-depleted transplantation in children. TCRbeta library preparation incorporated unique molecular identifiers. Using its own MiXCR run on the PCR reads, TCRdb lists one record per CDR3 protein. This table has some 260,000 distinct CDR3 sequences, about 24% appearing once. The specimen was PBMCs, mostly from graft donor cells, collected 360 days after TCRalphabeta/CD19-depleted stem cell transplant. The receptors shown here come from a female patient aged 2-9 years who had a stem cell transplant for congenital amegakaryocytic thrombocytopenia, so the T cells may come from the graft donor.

CDR3 DNA: TGTGCCAGCAGCACCAATTACGGCGGGGGCCGCTACAATGAGCAGTTCTTC. Protein sequence: CASSTNYGGGRYNEQFF. The chain combines TRBV13 with TRBJ2-1; the D gene is possibly TRBD2 (7 bases). With 5 bases removed from V and 3 bases from J, the gap between germline ends came to 20 bases. This CDR3 comprises 17 residues. Germline values: CDR1 PRHDT, CDR2 FYEKMQ (reference sequence).

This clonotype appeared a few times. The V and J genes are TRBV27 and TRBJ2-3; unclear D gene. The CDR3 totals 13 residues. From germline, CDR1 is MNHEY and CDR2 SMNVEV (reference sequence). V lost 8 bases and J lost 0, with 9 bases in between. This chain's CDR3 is CASWGSSTDTQYF. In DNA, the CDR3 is TGTGCCAGCTGGGGATCAAGCACAGATACGCAGTATTTT.

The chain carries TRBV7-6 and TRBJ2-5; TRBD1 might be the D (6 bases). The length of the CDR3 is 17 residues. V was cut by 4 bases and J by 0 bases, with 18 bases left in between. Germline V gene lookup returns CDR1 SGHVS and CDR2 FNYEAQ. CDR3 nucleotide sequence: TGTGCCAGCAGCTCCCCGCCGGGACAAAAAAACCAAGAGACCCAGTACTTC. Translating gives CASSSPPGQKNQETQYF.

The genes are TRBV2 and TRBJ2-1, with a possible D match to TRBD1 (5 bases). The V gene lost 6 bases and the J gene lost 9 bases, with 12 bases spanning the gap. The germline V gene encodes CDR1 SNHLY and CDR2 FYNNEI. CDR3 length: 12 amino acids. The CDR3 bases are TGTGCCAGCAGCACTACAGGCGTTGAGCAGTTCTTC. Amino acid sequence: CASSTTGVEQFF.

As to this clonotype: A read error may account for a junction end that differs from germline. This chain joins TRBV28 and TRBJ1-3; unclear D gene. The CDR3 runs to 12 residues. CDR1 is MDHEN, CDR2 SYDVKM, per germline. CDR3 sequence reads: CASSLKGNTKYF. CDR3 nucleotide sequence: TGTGCCAGCAGTTTAAAAGGAAACACCAAATATTTT.

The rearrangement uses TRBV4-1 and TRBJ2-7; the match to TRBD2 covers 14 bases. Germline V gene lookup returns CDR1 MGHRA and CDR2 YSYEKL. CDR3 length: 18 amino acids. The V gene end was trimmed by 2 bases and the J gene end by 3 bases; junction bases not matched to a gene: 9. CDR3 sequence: CASSQTGTSGGGNYEQYF. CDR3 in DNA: TGCGCCAGCAGCCAAACCGGGACTAGCGGGGGAGGCAACTACGAGCAGTACTTC.

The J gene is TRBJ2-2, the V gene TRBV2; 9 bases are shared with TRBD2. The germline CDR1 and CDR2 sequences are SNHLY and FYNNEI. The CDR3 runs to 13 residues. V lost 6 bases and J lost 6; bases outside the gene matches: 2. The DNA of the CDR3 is TGTGCCAGCAGGCGGGGGGGCCCCGGGGAGCTGTTTTTT. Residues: CASRRGGPGELFF.

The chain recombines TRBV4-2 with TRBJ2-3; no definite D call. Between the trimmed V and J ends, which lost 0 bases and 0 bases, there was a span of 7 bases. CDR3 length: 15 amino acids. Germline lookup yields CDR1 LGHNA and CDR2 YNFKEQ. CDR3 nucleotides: TGTGCCAGCAGCCAAGATATCTCCAGCACAGATACGCAGTATTTT. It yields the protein CASSQDISSTDTQYF.

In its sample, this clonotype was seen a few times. The CDR3: CASSLVGSRRVTGELFF. The CDR3 nucleotides read TGTGCCAGCAGCTTAGTAGGTTCTAGGCGTGTCACCGGGGAGCTGTTTTTT. The gene calls are TRBV7-2 and TRBJ2-2; D not resolved. Germline loops: CDR1 SGHTA, CDR2 FQGNSA. Between the trimmed V and J ends, which lost 1 base and 4 bases, there was a span of 16 bases. The CDR3 covers 17 residues.

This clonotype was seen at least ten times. The CDR3 loop reads CASSRTSGRSVSDTQYF. Here the CDR3 DNA reads TGTGCCAGCAGTAGGACTAGCGGGAGATCGGTCTCAGATACGCAGTATTTT. The chain combines TRBV2 with TRBJ2-3, with 13 bases fitting TRBD2. Trimming at V came to 5 bases and at J to 4 bases, leaving 9 bases not matched to a gene. This CDR3 is built from 17 residues. Germline-derived CDR1 and CDR2 are SNHLY and FYNNEI.

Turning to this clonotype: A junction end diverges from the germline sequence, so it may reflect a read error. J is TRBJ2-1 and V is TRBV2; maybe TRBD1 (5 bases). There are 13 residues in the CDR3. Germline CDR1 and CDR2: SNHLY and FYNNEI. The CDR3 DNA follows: TGTGTCAGCGCCGAAGGCGGACAAAATGAGCAGTTCTTC. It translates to CVSAEGGQNEQFF.

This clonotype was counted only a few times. The CDR3 reads CASSLGGSGSYNEQFF. The DNA of the CDR3 is TGTGCCAGCAGTTTGGGCGGGAGTGGCTCCTACAATGAGCAGTTCTTC. This rearrangement joins TRBV28 to TRBJ2-1; TRBD2 matches 7 bases. Unmatched junction bases numbered 5, after V lost 3 bases and J lost 0 bases. The CDR3 runs to 16 residues. The V gene's germline CDR1 is MDHEN and CDR2 SYDVKM. The full variable domain, completed using reference TRBV28 and TRBJ2-1, is DVKVTQSSRYLVKRTGEKVFLECVQDMDHENMFWYRQDPGLGLRLIYFSYDVKMKEKGDIPEGYSVSREKKERFSLILESASTNQTSMYLCASSLGGSGSYNEQFFGPGTRLTVL.

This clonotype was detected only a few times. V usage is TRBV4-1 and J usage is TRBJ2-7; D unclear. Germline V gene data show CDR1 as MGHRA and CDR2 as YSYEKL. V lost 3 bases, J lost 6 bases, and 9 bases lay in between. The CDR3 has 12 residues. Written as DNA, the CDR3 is TGCGCCAGCAGCCACCCGTTGAGCGAGCAGTACTTC. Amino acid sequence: CASSHPLSEQYF.

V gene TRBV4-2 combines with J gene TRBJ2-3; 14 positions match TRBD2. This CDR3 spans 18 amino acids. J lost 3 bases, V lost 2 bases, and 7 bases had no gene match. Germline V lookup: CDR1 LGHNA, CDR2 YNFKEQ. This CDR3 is CASSQKGTSGGGTDTQYF. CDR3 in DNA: TGTGCCAGCAGCCAAAAAGGGACTAGCGGGGGAGGGACAGATACGCAGTATTTT.

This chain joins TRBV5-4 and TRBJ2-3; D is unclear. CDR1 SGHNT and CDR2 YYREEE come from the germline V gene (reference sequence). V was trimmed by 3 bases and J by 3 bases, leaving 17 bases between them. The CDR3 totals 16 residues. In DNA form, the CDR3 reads TGTGCCAGCAGCTCGATGTCCCCGGAGTTGACAGATACGCAGTATTTT. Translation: CASSSMSPELTDTQYF.

In nucleotides, the CDR3 is TGTGCCAGCAGTTTATCGTTAGGGGATCCCAACTATGGCTACACCTTC. Protein sequence: CASSLSLGDPNYGYTF. This chain joins TRBV27 and TRBJ1-2; tentative D call: TRBD1 (5 bases). The CDR3 length is 16 residues. Germline assignment: CDR1 MNHEY and CDR2 SMNVEV (reference sequence). V dropped 0 bases and J dropped 2 bases, with 13 bases sitting between them.

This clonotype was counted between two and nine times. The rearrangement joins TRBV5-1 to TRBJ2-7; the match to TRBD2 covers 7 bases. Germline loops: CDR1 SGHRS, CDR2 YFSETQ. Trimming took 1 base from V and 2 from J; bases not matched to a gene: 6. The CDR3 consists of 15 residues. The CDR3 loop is CASSLYGGFTYEQYF. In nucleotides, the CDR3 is TGCGCCAGCAGCTTGTACGGGGGGTTTACCTACGAGCAGTACTTC.

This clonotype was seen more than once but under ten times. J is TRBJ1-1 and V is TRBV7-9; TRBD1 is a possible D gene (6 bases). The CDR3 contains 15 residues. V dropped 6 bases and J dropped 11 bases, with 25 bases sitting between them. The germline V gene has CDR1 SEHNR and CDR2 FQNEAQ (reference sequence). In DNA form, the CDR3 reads TGTGCCAGCAGTTCGGACCCGTACAGGGACCTCGGGGCTTTCTTT. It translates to CASSSDPYRDLGAFF.

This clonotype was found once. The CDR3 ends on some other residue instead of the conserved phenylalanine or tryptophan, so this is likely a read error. The CDR3 DNA reads as TGTGCCAGCAGCCAAGATGGGAGGATACCGAACACTGAAGCTTTCTCT. This codes for CASSQDGRIPNTEAFS. The rearrangement uses TRBV3-1 and TRBJ1-1; unclear D gene. With 0 bases removed from V and 1 base from J, the gap between germline ends came to 12 bases. The CDR3 is 16 residues long. Germline loops: CDR1 LGHDT, CDR2 YNNKEL (reference sequence).

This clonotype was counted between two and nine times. CDR3 sequence: CASSLQWGTKAFF. The CDR3, as DNA: TGTGCCAGCAGTTTGCAATGGGGAACCAAAGCTTTCTTT. The V call is TRBV12-3 or TRBV12-4, the J call TRBJ1-1, with no clear D. The CDR3 is made up of 13 amino acids. The ends were cut back, 3 bases at V and 9 bases at J, with 14 bases in the middle.

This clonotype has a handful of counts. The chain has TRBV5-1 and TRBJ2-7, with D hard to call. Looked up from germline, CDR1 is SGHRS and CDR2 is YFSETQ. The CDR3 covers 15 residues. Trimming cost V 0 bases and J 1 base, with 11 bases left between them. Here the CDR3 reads CASSLAPEVSYEQYF. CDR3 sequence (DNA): TGCGCCAGCAGCTTGGCTCCCGAGGTTTCCTACGAGCAGTACTTC.

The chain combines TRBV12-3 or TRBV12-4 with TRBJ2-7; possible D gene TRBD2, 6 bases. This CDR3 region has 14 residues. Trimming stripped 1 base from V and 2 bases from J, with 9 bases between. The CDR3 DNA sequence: TGTGCCAGCAGTTTAGATAGCGGTCCCTACGAGCAGTACTTC. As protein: CASSLDSGPYEQYF.